This is a list of T cell receptor beta chains from one sample in a study of cytomegalovirus exposure and HLA in healthy donors. Method: immunoSEQ multiplex PCR; TCRdb's copy keeps in-frame clones and lacks some. The data hold over 200,000 clones, with about 91% observed a single time. The sequenced sample consisted of PBMCs. The source is a woman aged 18-29 years in good health and CMV-seronegative. The CDR3 runs from the conserved cysteine through the conserved F or W. The D gene is left open where the match is weak. The size of a clone is reported for some rows only, either as once, few or many, or as a class for expanded clones.

TRBV2	TRBJ1-1	.	.	CASSGRGNTEAFF	TGTGCCAGCAGTGGTCGAGGGAACACTGAAGCTTTCTTT
TRBV2	TRBJ1-5	once	.	CASGGPAVTGGERPGRNQPQHF	TGTGCCAGCGGGGGCCCGGCTGTCACCGGGGGGGAGCGACCGGGAAGGAATCAGCCCCAGCATTTT
TRBV19	TRBJ1-2	.	.	CASSLIEGVYGYTF	TGTGCCAGTAGTTTAATTGAGGGGGTCTATGGCTACACCTTC
TRBV4-2	TRBJ2-3	.	TRBD2	CASSQVWGLAGASTDTQYF	TGTGCCAGCAGCCAAGTCTGGGGACTAGCGGGTGCTAGCACAGATACGCAGTATTTT
TRBV9	TRBJ2-6	once	.	CASSYWGSLPSGANVLTF	TGTGCCAGCAGCTACTGGGGCAGTCTTCCGTCTGGGGCCAACGTCCTGACTTTC
TRBV7-9	TRBJ2-1	.	.	CASSLDISGNEQFF	TGTGCCAGCAGCTTAGACATTTCTGGCAATGAGCAGTTCTTC
TRBV28	TRBJ2-7	.	TRBD1	CASTFGTGAYEQYF	TGTGCCAGCACTTTCGGGACAGGAGCCTACGAGCAGTACTTC
TRBV6-5	TRBJ1-2	.	.	CASSWTKANYGYTF	TGTGCCAGCAGTTGGACAAAGGCAAACTATGGCTACACCTTC
TRBV7-2	TRBJ2-1	few	.	CASSLVGGTYNEQFF	TGTGCCAGCAGCTTAGTCGGCGGGACTTACAATGAGCAGTTCTTC
TRBV7-9	TRBJ2-7	.	TRBD2	CASSLGLAGDEQYF	TGTGCCAGCAGCTTGGGACTAGCGGGAGACGAGCAGTACTTC
TRBV19	TRBJ1-2	.	.	CASSPPGVAGYGYTF	TGTGCCAGTAGTCCCCCCGGGGTCGCGGGCTATGGCTACACCTTC
TRBV29-1	TRBJ2-7	.	TRBD1	CSVGGQGNEQYF	TGCAGCGTTGGAGGACAGGGAAACGAGCAGTACTTC
TRBV28	TRBJ2-3	.	TRBD1	CASSLRTGDPDTQYF	TGTGCCAGCAGTCTAAGGACAGGGGATCCAGATACGCAGTATTTT
TRBV2	TRBJ2-7	.	.	CASSADSYEQYF	TGTGCCAGCAGCGCAGACAGCTACGAGCAGTACTTC
TRBV5-1	TRBJ1-2	.	.	CASSLDRGDRSGYTF	TGCGCCAGCAGCTTGGATCGGGGGGATAGATCTGGCTACACCTTC
TRBV27	TRBJ2-1	.	TRBD1	CASSLGQGAFDEQFF	TGTGCCAGCAGTTTGGGGCAGGGGGCGTTCGATGAGCAGTTCTTC
TRBV28	TRBJ2-3	.	TRBD2	CASSLAGVLTDTQYF	TGTGCCAGCAGTTTAGCGGGAGTTCTGACAGATACGCAGTATTTT
TRBV4-1	TRBJ2-7	once	TRBD2	CASSQDRAALSGRAPYEQYF	TGCGCCAGCAGCCAAGATCGAGCCGCACTTAGCGGGAGGGCCCCCTACGAGCAGTACTTC
TRBV2	TRBJ2-7	.	.	CASSGQGLADEQYF	TGTGCCAGCAGCGGACAGGGACTAGCAGACGAGCAGTACTTC
TRBV28	TRBJ2-7	few	.	CASSLVGSGYNYEQYF	TGTGCCAGCAGCTTGGTAGGATCCGGGTACAACTACGAGCAGTACTTC
TRBV7-9	TRBJ1-1	.	.	CASSPLMPGTIGTEAFF	TGTGCCAGCAGCCCCCTGATGCCCGGGACAATCGGGACTGAAGCTTTCTTT
TRBV6-5	TRBJ2-7	.	TRBD2	CASSRGDGTSYEQYF	TGTGCCAGCAGCCGGGGGGACGGAACCTCCTACGAGCAGTACTTC
TRBV5-6	TRBJ2-2	.	.	CASSLGGANTGELFF	TGTGCCAGCAGCTTGGGCGGGGCGAACACCGGGGAGCTGTTTTTT
TRBV7-2	TRBJ1-2	once	.	CASSLTTGAGYTF	TGTGCCAGCAGCTTGACTACTGGTGCAGGCTACACCTTC
TRBV9	TRBJ2-1	few	.	CASRNNNEQFF	TGTGCCAGCAGAAATAACAATGAGCAGTTCTTC
TRBV2	TRBJ2-3	once	.	CASSERTQYF	TGTGCCAGCAGTGAACGTACGCAGTATTTT
TRBV7-6	TRBJ1-3	.	.	CASSLMPPQVSGNTIYF	TGTGCCAGCAGCTTAATGCCCCCGCAGGTATCGGGGAACACCATATATTTT
TRBV29-1	TRBJ1-2	.	TRBD1	CSVLMTGLYGYTF	TGCAGCGTTTTAATGACAGGGCTCTATGGCTACACCTTC
TRBV29-1	TRBJ2-1	.	TRBD2	CSVEDLVTSGRGENEQFF	TGCAGCGTTGAAGATCTAGTGACTAGCGGGAGAGGCGAGAATGAGCAGTTCTTC
TRBV27	TRBJ2-5	.	TRBD1	CASSPNKMDRGRETQYF	TGTGCCAGCAGTCCTAATAAAATGGACAGGGGTCGGGAGACCCAGTACTTC
TRBV7-6	TRBJ2-1	.	.	CASSYSTGARNEQFF	TGTGCCAGCAGCTACTCCACTGGGGCGCGGAATGAGCAGTTCTTC
TRBV7-9	TRBJ1-5	.	TRBD1	CASSLKGANQPQHF	TGTGCCAGCAGCTTAAAGGGGGCGAATCAGCCCCAGCATTTT
TRBV7-2	TRBJ2-1	.	TRBD2	CASSSRAGVNEQFF	TGTGCCAGCAGCTCCCGAGCGGGAGTCAATGAGCAGTTCTTC
TRBV7-9	TRBJ2-5	few	.	CASRPAEGFQETQYF	TGTGCCAGCAGGCCAGCGGAGGGATTTCAAGAGACCCAGTACTTC
TRBV27	TRBJ2-7	.	.	CASSLLRDDMYEQYF	TGTGCCAGCAGTTTGCTGCGGGACGATATGTACGAGCAGTACTTC
TRBV7-2	TRBJ1-5	.	.	CASSPTGAVQPQHF	TGTGCCAGCAGCCCGACAGGCGCGGTTCAGCCCCAGCATTTT
TRBV9	TRBJ1-2	.	.	CASSVEPKQGVGNYGYTF	TGTGCCAGCAGCGTAGAGCCCAAACAGGGCGTGGGGAACTATGGCTACACCTTC
TRBV6-4	TRBJ2-2	few	.	CASSDGSTGELFF	TGTGCCAGCAGTGACGGGAGCACCGGGGAGCTGTTTTTT
TRBV14	TRBJ2-1	.	.	CASSRLPGLEQFF	TGTGCCAGCAGCCGCCTTCCGGGACTGGAGCAGTTCTTC
TRBV6-1	TRBJ1-2	.	TRBD1	CASSEAPGTAYGYTF	TGTGCCAGCAGTGAAGCCCCCGGGACAGCCTATGGCTACACCTTC
TRBV18	TRBJ1-3	once	TRBD1	CASSRQGAYGNTIYF	TGTGCCAGCTCACGCCAGGGGGCCTATGGAAACACCATATATTTT
TRBV19	TRBJ1-1	.	TRBD1	CASSRQGVAEAFF	TGTGCCAGTAGCAGACAGGGAGTCGCTGAAGCTTTCTTT
TRBV14	TRBJ2-7	.	TRBD1	CASSQDDRVEQYF	TGTGCCAGCAGCCAAGATGACAGGGTCGAGCAGTACTTC
TRBV5-6	TRBJ2-1	.	TRBD2	CASSRDYLTNEQFF	TGTGCCAGCAGCAGGGACTATCTCACTAATGAGCAGTTCTTC
TRBV11-3	TRBJ2-2	.	.	CASRAPNTGELFF	TGTGCCTCCCGAGCGCCGAACACCGGGGAGCTGTTTTTT
TRBV12-2	TRBJ2-7	.	.	CASRLVNLTGLAAPPTHEQYF	TGTGCAAGTCGCTTAGTTAACTTGACAGGACTAGCGGCTCCTCCAACCCACGAGCAGTACTTC
TRBV19	TRBJ2-5	once	TRBD1	CASSVTGVETQYF	TGTGCCAGTAGTGTGACAGGGGTGGAGACCCAGTACTTC
TRBV5-4	TRBJ2-5	.	TRBD2	CASSLGLAGLQETQYF	TGTGCCAGCAGCTTGGGACTAGCGGGGCTACAAGAGACCCAGTACTTC
TRBV29-1	TRBJ1-1	.	TRBD1	CSAAATGHTEAFF	TGCAGCGCTGCGGCGACAGGGCACACTGAAGCTTTCTTT
TRBV23-1	TRBJ2-4	.	.	CASSHKLKRAKNIQYF	TGCGCCAGCAGTCACAAGTTAAAGAGGGCCAAAAACATTCAGTACTTC
TRBV5-1	TRBJ2-1	.	TRBD1	CASSSRDSLNEQFF	TGCGCCAGCAGCTCCCGGGACAGCCTCAATGAGCAGTTCTTC
TRBV18	TRBJ2-3	.	TRBD2	CASSPGRVSTDTQYF	TGTGCCAGCTCACCGGGGAGGGTTAGCACAGATACGCAGTATTTT
TRBV25-1	TRBJ2-1	.	TRBD1	CASSGSPTGGASYNEQFF	TGTGCCAGCAGTGGCTCCCCTACAGGGGGCGCTTCCTACAATGAGCAGTTCTTC
TRBV7-9	TRBJ2-1	.	TRBD2	CASSSSGSRDQYNEQFF	TGTGCCAGCAGCTCTAGCGGGAGCCGTGATCAATACAATGAGCAGTTCTTC
TRBV6-5	TRBJ1-5	.	.	CASSYSSTLDLPQHF	TGTGCCAGCAGTTACTCTTCGACGCTAGATTTGCCCCAGCATTTT
TRBV6-4	TRBJ2-1	once	.	CASSDRGTDEQFF	TGTGCCAGCAGTGACAGGGGAACGGATGAGCAGTTCTTC
TRBV6-5	TRBJ2-7	.	TRBD1	CASSGWDRAREQYF	TGTGCCAGCAGTGGATGGGACAGGGCCAGAGAGCAGTACTTC
TRBV27	TRBJ1-1	few	.	CASSLGGGRDTEAFF	TGTGCCAGCAGTCTGGGGGGTGGTAGGGACACTGAAGCTTTCTTT